This TCR beta chain originates from a study of cytomegalovirus exposure and HLA in healthy donors. Study-wide findings and caveats: The classifier, whose performance was assessed in both the original and validation cohorts, reportedly diagnosed cytomegalovirus status with high specificity and sensitivity. Most TCR sequences were rare, but some public TCRs occurred in many donors.

To note about this clone: Its antigen is still unknown.

The germline V gene encodes CDR1 SQVTM and CDR2 ANQGSEA. Trimming pared 4 bases from V and 0 bases from J, leaving 13 bases between. This CDR3 spans 15 amino acids. The PCR had 60 Vbeta and 13 Jbeta primers. Only in-frame clones appear in the TCRdb table, and some are missing; sequencing was by immunoSEQ multiplex PCR. Here the sample spans tens of thousands of clones, about four fifths being singletons. Sequenced material: PBMCs. The rearrangement joins TRBV29-1 to TRBJ2-1; TRBD2 might be the D (5 bases). The receptor comes from a male donor in good health and CMV-seropositive. This CDR3 is CSVVGGQGSYNEQFF. The CDR3 DNA reads as TGCAGCGTTGTGGGCGGGCAAGGCTCCTACAATGAGCAGTTCTTC.